The rows below give T cell receptor delta chains drawn from one sample of a study of Vδ1+ human thymocytes. TCRdb repeated clone calling on the multiplex PCR reads with CATT. Of under 25,000 delta-chain clones in the sample, less than 30% were seen once. The sample comprised Vdelta1+ gamma-delta thymocytes from the thymus. Receptor source: a boy under three years old who had congenital heart surgery. The CDR3 runs from the conserved cysteine through the conserved F or W. A D gene is named only where the DNA matches it firmly. Rows give clone size only sometimes, using once, few, many, or a class for an expanded clone.

TRDJ1 | TRDV1 | few | TRDD3 | CALGEVVGDLYTDKLIF | TGTGCTCTTGGGGAAGTTGTGGGGGATCTTTACACCGATAAACTCATCTTT
TRDJ2 | TRDV1 | - | TRDD3 | CALGEHSRSGGYAAGLTAQLFF | TGTGCTCTTGGGGAACACTCGAGATCTGGGGGATACGCCGCCGGTTTGACAGCACAACTCTTCTTT
TRDJ1 | TRDV1 | - | TRDD3 | CALGEGFPITGGTTYTDKLIF | TGTGCTCTTGGGGAGGGATTCCCTATTACTGGGGGAACAACGTACACCGATAAACTCATCTTT
TRDJ1 | TRDV1 | - | TRDD3 | CALGDRTQTHWGMYTDKLIF | TGTGCTCTTGGGGACCGAACACAGACTCACTGGGGGATGTACACCGATAAACTCATCTTT
TRDJ1 | TRDV1 | few | - | CALGEPLYENTDKLIF | TGTGCTCTTGGGGAACCCTTATACGAAAACACCGATAAACTCATCTTT
TRDJ1 | TRDV1 | - | TRDD3 | CALGEPSYWGIRSERGDKLIF | TGTGCTCTTGGGGAACCCTCGTACTGGGGGATACGGTCGGAGCGGGGCGATAAACTCATCTTT
TRDJ1 | TRDV1 | few | - | CALGERPTFDKLIF | TGTGCTCTTGGGGAACGGCCCACTTTCGATAAACTCATCTTT
TRDJ1 | TRDV1 | many | - | CALGELGGSYTDKLIF | TGTGCTCTTGGGGAACTGGGGGGGTCGTACACCGATAAACTCATCTTT
TRDJ1 | TRDV1 | few | TRDD2 | CALGDFLRSGSHKLIF | TGTGCTCTTGGGGACTTCCTACGGAGTGGAAGCCATAAACTCATCTTT
TRDJ1 | TRDV1 | - | TRDD3 | CALGAPFHGLVLGPHDKLIF | TGTGCTCTTGGGGCGCCCTTTCATGGCCTCGTACTGGGGCCGCACGATAAACTCATCTTT
TRDJ1 | TRDV1 | - | TRDD3 | CALGEPAPFLPTLGDKPGKLIF | TGTGCTCTTGGGGAACCCGCCCCCTTCCTACCTACACTGGGGGATAAACCTGGTAAACTCATCTTT
TRDJ1 | TRDV1 | - | TRDD3 | CALGELPLGLGRDGDKLIF | TGTGCTCTTGGGGAACTACCCCTAGGACTGGGGAGGGACGGCGATAAACTCATCTTT
TRDJ1 | TRDV1 | few | TRDD3 | CALGVSSYYSSWGIPRTDKLIF | TGTGCTCTTGGGGTTTCTTCCTACTACTCATCCTGGGGGATACCTCGCACCGATAAACTCATCTTT
TRDJ1 | TRDV1 | - | - | CALGELNPTRGWGWPYPKLIF | TGTGCTCTTGGGGAACTGAATCCTACGAGGGGCTGGGGATGGCCTTACCCTAAACTCATCTTT
TRDJ1 | TRDV1 | - | - | CALGEGYRTAYTDKLIF | TGTGCTCTTGGGGAAGGCTACCGTACTGCGTACACCGATAAACTCATCTTT
TRDJ1 | TRDV1 | few | TRDD3 | CALVIPVLGDTHKLIF | TGTGCTCTTGTCATTCCCGTACTGGGGGATACGCATAAACTCATCTTT
TRDJ1 | TRDV1 | - | TRDD3 | CALGHPDEGDTTDKLIF | TGTGCTCTTGGGCACCCGGACGAGGGGGATACAACCGATAAACTCATCTTT
TRDJ1 | TRDV1 | - | TRDD3 | CALGENVPTGGHPYTDKLIF | TGTGCTCTTGGGGAAAATGTACCTACTGGGGGACACCCGTACACCGATAAACTCATCTTT
TRDJ1 | TRDV1 | few | TRDD3 | CALGETPFLRGDTCSLIF | TGTGCTCTTGGGGAAACTCCCTTCCTTAGGGGGGATACGTGTTCACTCATCTTT
TRDJ1 | TRDV1 | - | - | CALGEERADGTADKLIF | TGTGCTCTTGGGGAAGAAAGGGCGGATGGAACAGCCGATAAACTCATCTTT
TRDJ1 | TRDV1 | - | TRDD2 | CALGEGILPTWGGGKVRLIF | TGTGCTCTTGGGGAAGGGATCCTTCCTACGTGGGGTGGGGGAAAGGTTAGACTCATCTTT
TRDJ1 | TRDV1 | medium-sized | TRDD3 | CALGLALPPPGGWICTDKLIF | TGTGCTCTTGGGTTGGCCCTCCCGCCACCTGGGGGATGGATTTGCACCGATAAACTCATCTTT
TRDJ1 | TRDV1 | - | TRDD3 | CALGENGPGFLRHRTVGYSEVYTDKLIF | TGTGCTCTTGGGGAGAACGGTCCTGGATTCCTGAGGCATCGTACTGTGGGATACAGTGAAGTGTACACCGATAAACTCATCTTT
TRDJ1 | TRDV1 | - | TRDD3 | CALGEPHILPLTSFGGYAYTDKLIF | TGTGCTCTTGGGGAACCACATATACTCCCGCTAACGTCTTTTGGGGGATACGCGTACACCGATAAACTCATCTTT
TRDJ1 | TRDV1 | few | - | CALGDVLGRRNTDKLIF | TGTGCTCTTGGGGATGTCCTGGGGAGACGAAACACCGATAAACTCATCTTT
TRDJ1 | TRDV1 | - | TRDD3 | CALGGSPKAYWGRKKLIF | TGTGCTCTTGGGGGATCCCCTAAGGCCTACTGGGGGAGAAAGAAACTCATCTTT
TRDJ1 | TRDV1 | - | TRDD3 | CALGDRESWGHYTDKLIF | TGTGCTCTTGGGGATCGCGAGAGCTGGGGGCATTACACCGATAAACTCATCTTT
TRDJ1 | TRDV1 | - | TRDD3 | CALGVAVVTGGPPYTDKLIF | TGTGCTCTTGGGGTGGCCGTCGTAACTGGGGGGCCGCCGTACACCGATAAACTCATCTTT
TRDJ1 | TRDV1 | few | TRDD3 | CALGGFSARGYAGYTDKLIF | TGTGCTCTTGGGGGTTTTTCCGCCCGGGGATACGCAGGGTACACCGATAAACTTATCTTT
TRDJ1 | TRDV1 | - | - | CALGELGLLGSSTDKLIF | TGTGCTCTTGGGGAACTTGGCCTATTGGGTTCCTCCACCGATAAACTCATCTTT
TRDJ1 | TRDV1 | few | TRDD3 | CALGEQVCTGGNKLIF | TGTGCTCTTGGGGAACAAGTGTGTACTGGGGGGAATAAACTCATCTTT
TRDJ1 | TRDV1 | many | TRDD3 | CALGEWSPLSPRTGGYPGTDKLIF | TGTGCTCTTGGGGAATGGTCTCCGCTATCCCCCCGTACTGGGGGATACCCAGGCACCGATAAACTCATCTTT
TRDJ1 | TRDV1 | few | TRDD3 | CALGELAHSRLGDSDKLIF | TGTGCTCTTGGGGAACTGGCCCACTCCCGACTGGGGGATTCCGATAAACTCATCTTT
TRDJ1 | TRDV1 | few | TRDD3 | CALGEARMGDPYEYTDKLIF | TGTGCTCTTGGGGAAGCTCGAATGGGGGATCCCTACGAGTACACCGATAAACTCATCTTT
TRDJ1 | TRDV1 | few | - | CALGEIPFGELIF | TGTGCTCTTGGGGAAATTCCCTTCGGGGAGCTCATCTTT
TRDJ1 | TRDV1 | medium-sized | TRDD3 | CALGPHSFGTGGSTDKLIF | TGTGCTCTTGGGCCCCATTCCTTCGGTACTGGGGGATCCACCGATAAACTCATCTTT
TRDJ1 | TRDV1 | few | TRDD3 | CALGKDLVGDTPTDKLIF | TGTGCTCTTGGGAAGGACCTAGTGGGGGATACTCCTACCGATAAACTCATCTTT
TRDJ1 | TRDV1 | - | TRDD3 | CALGDLPSPPTGGVSIFSTTDKLIF | TGTGCTCTTGGGGACTTGCCTTCGCCGCCTACTGGGGGGGTTTCGATTTTTTCTACCACCGATAAACTCATCTTT
TRDJ1 | TRDV1 | few | TRDD3 | CALGELLRSGGLYTDKLIF | TGTGCTCTTGGGGAACTCCTCCGGTCTGGGGGATTGTACACCGATAAACTCATCTTT
TRDJ1 | TRDV1 | - | TRDD3 | CALGELHPRGDTADKLIF | TGTGCTCTTGGGGAATTGCACCCACGGGGGGATACGGCCGATAAACTCATCTTT
TRDJ1 | TRDV1 | few | TRDD3 | CALGELPSLRSLGEGFSTDKLIF | TGTGCTCTTGGGGAACTCCCTTCTCTAAGAAGTCTGGGGGAAGGATTTTCCACCGATAAACTCATCTTT
TRDJ1 | TRDV2 | - | - | CACASRGPWGADKLIF | TGTGCCTGTGCCTCCAGGGGCCCATGGGGGGCCGATAAACTCATCTTT
TRDJ1 | TRDV1 | - | - | CALGESGRGPRGTDKLIF | TGTGCTCTTGGGGAATCCGGGAGGGGCCCACGGGGTACCGATAAACTCATCTTT
TRDJ1 | TRDV1 | few | TRDD3 | CALGEPGGPTTGGPYTDKLIF | TGTGCTCTTGGGGAACCTGGCGGGCCCACGACTGGGGGACCCTACACCGATAAACTCATCTTT
TRDJ1 | TRDV1 | few | TRDD2 | CALGEPGLPRDCRLTDMKLIF | TGTGCTCTTGGGGAACCGGGCCTTCCTAGGGATTGCCGATTAACCGATATGAAGCTCATCTTT
TRDJ1 | TRDV1 | few | TRDD3 | CALGGGVILPHILGDTRDTDKLIF | TGTGCTCTTGGGGGAGGGGTGATCCTTCCCCACATACTGGGGGATACGCGGGACACCGATAAACTCATCTTT
TRDJ1 | TRDV1 | - | TRDD2 | CALGELPFLPPYTDKLIF | TGTGCTCTTGGGGAACTCCCGTTCCTACCACCTTACACCGATAAACTCATCTTT
TRDJ1 | TRDV1 | few | TRDD3 | CALGDTLPYAAGGRYTDKLIF | TGTGCTCTTGGGGATACTTTACCCTACGCGGCTGGGGGAAGGTACACCGATAAACTCATCTTT
TRDJ1 | TRDV1 | few | TRDD3 | CALRGSPTPLCVVLGDTSDKLIF | TGTGCTCTTAGGGGATCCCCCACGCCCCTTTGCGTGGTACTGGGGGATACGAGCGATAAACTCATCTTT